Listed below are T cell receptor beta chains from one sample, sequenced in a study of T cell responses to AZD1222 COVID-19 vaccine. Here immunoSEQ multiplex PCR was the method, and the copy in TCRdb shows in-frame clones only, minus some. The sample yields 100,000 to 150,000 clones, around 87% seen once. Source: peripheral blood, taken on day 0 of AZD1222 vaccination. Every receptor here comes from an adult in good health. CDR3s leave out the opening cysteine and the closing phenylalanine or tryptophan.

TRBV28	ASSWQVGELF
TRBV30	ASALGIGYGYT
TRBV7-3	ASSLTASRNEQF
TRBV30	AWTPMGTEAF
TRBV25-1	ASSSMFGKLF
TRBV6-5	ASSHRDRLTYEQY
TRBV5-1	ASSGSVSLNEQF
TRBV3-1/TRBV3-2	ASSARDRGNTIY
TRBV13	ASSRTALTGYYEQY
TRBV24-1	ATSDSRRGVGTDTQY
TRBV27	ASSRTGNHGYT
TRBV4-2	ASSQDRWSGTGELF
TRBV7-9	ASSPKRRVEDTEAF
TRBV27	ASSLGWDRDREQY
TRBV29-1	SGLASLGPYNEQF
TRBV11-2	ASSPRSGSSAEAF
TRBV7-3	ASSWGGYSPLH
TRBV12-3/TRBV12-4	ASSPRTYNEQF
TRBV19	ASRGQGATGELF
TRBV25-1	ASSKNGPYEQY
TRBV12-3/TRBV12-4	ASSLALGGELF
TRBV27	ASNTLRGVNTEAF
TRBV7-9	ASSLLLGGRAF
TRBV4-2	ASSQELKGPAGGANVLT
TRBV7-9	ASSLAGGGGGELF
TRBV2	ASARTGITETQY
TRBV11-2	ASSPPGETQY
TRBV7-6	ASSFSAGASQPQH
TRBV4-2	ASSQGGLAGGGDTQY
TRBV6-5	ASSYSSAAPYEQY
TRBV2	ASSAPGTGGHEQY
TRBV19	ASIGAAGNTIY
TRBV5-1	ASSLQGSATEAF
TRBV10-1	ASSDAVQADEQY
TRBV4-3	ASSQDSGPYNEQF
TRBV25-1	ASSDPGKSSYEQY
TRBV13	ASSLGGSGRANTGELF
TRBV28	ATGDSNPIGYT
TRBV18	ASSPSRDRYYEQY
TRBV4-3	ASSQHRYGELF
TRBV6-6	ASSRPGSSGKNTGELF
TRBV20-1	SAPVVYTQY
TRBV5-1	ASSRHTNTGELF
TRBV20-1	SASPLLAGNRDTQY
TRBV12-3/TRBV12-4	ASSWTPGEQY
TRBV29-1	SAQTRPNTDTQY
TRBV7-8	ASSPTGGNTGELF
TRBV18	ASSPNLNTEAF
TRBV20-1	SASLATGGLADTQY
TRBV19	ASTTGTGAWNTEAF
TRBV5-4	ASSPGAVTDTQY
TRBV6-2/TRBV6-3	ASSYSTGGGIASGNTIY
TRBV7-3	ASSLAGGPKNEQF